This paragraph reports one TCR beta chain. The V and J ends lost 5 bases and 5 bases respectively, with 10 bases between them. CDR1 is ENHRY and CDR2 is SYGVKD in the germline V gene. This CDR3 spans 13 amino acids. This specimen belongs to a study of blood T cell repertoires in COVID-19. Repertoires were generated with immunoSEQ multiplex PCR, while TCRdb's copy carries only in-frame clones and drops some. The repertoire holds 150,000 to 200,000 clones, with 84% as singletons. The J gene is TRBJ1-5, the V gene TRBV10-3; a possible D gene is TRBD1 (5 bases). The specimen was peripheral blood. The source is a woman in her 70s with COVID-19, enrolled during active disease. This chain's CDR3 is CAISHEGDQPQHF. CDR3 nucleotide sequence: TGTGCCATCAGTCATGAAGGGGATCAGCCCCAGCATTTT.